These 17 T cell receptor beta chains share one sample of origin, sequenced in a study of blood T cell repertoires in COVID-19. Clones were sequenced by immunoSEQ multiplex PCR, and TCRdb holds only the in-frame ones, with some missing. The data show some 130,000 clones, with around 79% seen just once and under 4.5% held by the top ten. Input material: peripheral blood. The receptors originated from a man aged 55-75 years with acute or convalescent COVID-19.

The gene calls are TRBV24-1 and TRBJ1-2; 7 bases agree with TRBD1. There are 15 residues in the CDR3. Germline-derived CDR1 and CDR2 are KGHDR and SFDVKD. The trim removed 4 bases at V and 2 bases at J, leaving 6 bases unmatched. The CDR3 protein is CATSESGTANYGYTF. The DNA for the CDR3 is TGTGCCACCAGTGAATCCGGGACAGCGAACTATGGCTACACCTTC.

This chain uses TRBV6-5 with TRBJ1-5, with TRBD1 identical over 7 bases. The length of the CDR3 is 14 residues. J lost 1 base, V lost 7 bases, and 4 bases had no gene match. The germline V gene encodes CDR1 MNHEY and CDR2 SVGAGI. Written as DNA, the CDR3 is TGTGCCAGCACCTCGGGACAGAGCAATCAGCCCCAGCATTTT. It yields the protein CASTSGQSNQPQHF.

CDR3 coding DNA: TGTGCCAGCAGCTTATATACGGGAAGGGCCTACGAGCAGTACTTC. It translates to CASSLYTGRAYEQYF. The rearrangement links TRBV7-2 to TRBJ2-7, with a possible D match to TRBD2 (5 bases). Germline CDR1 SGHTA, CDR2 FQGNSA. The CDR3 spans 15 residues. Trimming shortened V by 2 bases and J by 2 bases, and 13 bases separated the two germline ends. Combining the CDR3 with reference TRBV7-2 and TRBJ2-7 gives the whole variable domain GAGVSQSPSNKVTEKGKDVELRCDPISGHTALYWYRQSLGQGLEFLIYFQGNSAPDKSGLPSDRFSAERTGGSVSTLTIQRTQQEDSAVYLCASSLYTGRAYEQYFGPGTRLTVT.

The J gene is TRBJ2-3, the V gene TRBV27; a possible D gene is TRBD2 (5 bases). The CDR3 loop spans 18 amino acids. Germline loops: CDR1 MNHEY, CDR2 SMNVEV (reference sequence). V lost 2 bases to trimming and J lost 4 bases, with 22 bases between them. CDR3 in amino acids: CASSLIQRTPPEADTQYF. The CDR3 coding sequence is TGTGCCAGCAGTTTAATCCAGCGGACCCCCCCCGAGGCAGATACGCAGTATTTT.

This clone has more than one count but fewer than ten. The rearrangement links TRBV28 to TRBJ2-7; weak D call: TRBD1 (5 bases). In germline, CDR1 is MDHEN, CDR2 SYDVKM. CDR3 length: 13 amino acids. V was clipped by 6 bases and J by 0 bases, with 9 bases between them. CDR3 loop: CASSDSSSYEQYF. CDR3 coding DNA: TGTGCCAGCAGCGACAGCTCCTCCTACGAGCAGTACTTC.

The rearrangement links TRBV28 to TRBJ2-2, with 9 bases lining up with TRBD2. The CDR3 is 19 amino acids. Germline CDR1 and CDR2: MDHEN and SYDVKM. Trimming removed 6 bases from V and 3 bases from J; junction bases left unmatched: 17. CDR3 residues: CASRSRLAEAIRDTGELFF. CDR3 in DNA: TGTGCCAGCAGGTCCCGACTAGCGGAGGCCATTAGAGACACCGGGGAGCTGTTTTTT.

The chain combines TRBV5-1 with TRBJ2-1; TRBD1 aligns across 11 bases. The CDR3 covers 15 residues. Losses at the gene ends were 4 bases for V and 9 bases for J; bases not matched to a gene: 9. CDR1 and CDR2 (germline): SGHRS, YFSETQ. In DNA, the CDR3 is TGCGCCAGCAGCACCGGGACAGGGGGACCCGGTGAGCAGTTCTTC. Amino acid sequence: CASSTGTGGPGEQFF.

The chain has TRBV5-1 and TRBJ2-1; D gene unclear. The CDR3 is 10 residues long. Germline V gene data show CDR1 as SGHRS and CDR2 as YFSETQ. Trimming took off 4 bases at V and 7 bases at J, with 3 bases between the two ends. CDR3: CASSLNEQFF. The DNA for the CDR3 is TGCGCCAGCAGCCTTAATGAGCAGTTCTTC.

The chain carries TRBV3-1 (or the pseudogene TRBV3-2) and TRBJ2-7, with 7 bases aligning to TRBD2. The V segment lost 4 bases and the J segment 2 bases; nucleotides outside the gene matches: 5. Germline assignment: CDR1 LGHDT and CDR2 YNNKEL (reference sequence). This CDR3 region has 14 residues. The DNA of the CDR3 is TGTGCCAGCAGCCTCGGGGAGGGGCCCTACGAGCAGTACTTC. Residues: CASSLGEGPYEQYF.

The chain is built from TRBV4-3 and TRBJ2-2, with D maybe TRBD2 (5 bases). V lost 0 bases, J lost 6 bases, and 17 bases lay in between. CDR1 and CDR2 from the germline V gene are LGHNA and YSLEER. The CDR3 runs to 17 residues. CDR3 in DNA: TGCGCCAGCAGCCAAGATGGCGGCCGGCGGGTCGCCGGGGAGCTGTTTTTT. Protein sequence: CASSQDGGRRVAGELFF.

The rearrangement joins TRBV5-1 to TRBJ2-5; TRBD2 aligns across 10 bases. J gave up 5 bases and V 0 bases, and 10 bases lay outside the gene matches. Germline CDR1 reads SGHRS; CDR2 reads YFSETQ. The CDR3 totals 17 residues. The CDR3 sequence: CASSLAAGGGRVETQYF. Here the CDR3 DNA reads TGCGCCAGCAGCTTGGCAGCGGGAGGGGGTCGAGTGGAGACCCAGTACTTC.

V usage is TRBV9 and J usage is TRBJ1-3, with D unresolved. CDR1 is SGDLS and CDR2 is YYNGEE in the germline V gene. The CDR3 is made up of 15 amino acids. Trimming took 4 bases from V and 2 from J, leaving 13 bases between them. In DNA, the CDR3 is TGTGCCAGCAGCTCCGCTTTGGGCCCTGGAAACACCATATATTTT. Protein sequence: CASSSALGPGNTIYF.

The chain has TRBV28 and TRBJ2-1, with D unclear. Trimming pared 1 base from V and 8 bases from J, leaving 6 bases between. CDR1 is MDHEN and CDR2 is SYDVKM in the germline V gene. The CDR3 runs to 12 residues. The CDR3 bases are TGTGCCAGCAGTTTATCTAGGTATGAGCAGTTCTTC. This encodes CASSLSRYEQFF. Complete variable domain (other parts from reference TRBV28 and TRBJ2-1): DVKVTQSSRYLVKRTGEKVFLECVQDMDHENMFWYRQDPGLGLRLIYFSYDVKMKEKGDIPEGYSVSREKKERFSLILESASTNQTSMYLCASSLSRYEQFFGPGTRLTVL.

The rearrangement joins TRBV6-6 to TRBJ1-1, with D perhaps matching TRBD1 (5 bases). Trimming left V 0 bases short and J 11 bases short, with 10 bases between. CDR1 is MNHNY, CDR2 SVGAGI, per germline (reference sequence). This CDR3 contains 12 residues. The CDR3 nucleotides are TGTGCCAGCAGTTACTCGGAGGGGCGCGCTTTCTTT. This sequence encodes CASSYSEGRAFF.

This clone appeared once. V usage is TRBV6-6 and J usage is TRBJ1-1, with a tentative D call TRBD1 (5 bases). The CDR3 runs to 13 residues. Trimming stripped 7 bases from V and 5 bases from J, with 14 bases between. Germline loops: CDR1 MNHNY, CDR2 SVGAGI (reference sequence). Written as DNA, the CDR3 is TGTGCCAGCAATACACCAGGGTATACTGAAGCTTTCTTT. This sequence encodes CASNTPGYTEAFF.

The CDR3 nucleotides read TGCGCCAGCAGCTTGGAGGCGGTATGGAACACTGAAGCTTTCTTT. Amino acid sequence: CASSLEAVWNTEAFF. This chain links TRBV5-1 with TRBJ1-1; no firm D call. CDR3 length: 15 amino acids. Germline V CDR1 and CDR2: SGHRS, YFSETQ. V gave up 0 bases and J gave up 1 base, with 10 bases separating them.

The gene calls are TRBV19 and TRBJ1-2; 8 nucleotides agree with TRBD1. Germline CDR1 LNHDA, CDR2 SQIVND (reference sequence). CDR3 length: 15 amino acids. The V gene end was trimmed by 3 bases and the J gene end by 1 base; junction bases not matched to a gene: 4. The CDR3, as DNA: TGTGCCAGTAGTATTAGGACAGGGAGTAACTATGGCTACACCTTC. Amino acids: CASSIRTGSNYGYTF. Full variable domain (rest looked up from reference TRBV19 and TRBJ1-2): DGGITQSPKYLFRKEGQNVTLSCEQNLNHDAMYWYRQDPGQGLRLIYYSQIVNDFQKGDIAEGYSVSREKKESFPLTVTSAQKNPTAFYLCASSIRTGSNYGYTFGSGTRLTVV.